Listed below are T cell receptor beta chains from one sample, sequenced in a study of control samples from healthy donors and cancer patients. Produced via immunoSEQ multiplex PCR; TCRdb's table is partial and in-frame only. The sample shows approximately 94,000 clones, 87% of them seen only once. Sequenced input: blood. The origin of the receptors is a woman aged 50 to 60 in good health. Both conserved end residues are part of each CDR3. A D gene is named only where the DNA matches it firmly. Size is omitted from some rows. Given values are once, few, many or a class for expanded clones.

J,V,D,size,DNA,CDR3
TRBJ2-7,TRBV30,NA,NA,TGTGCCTGGGGTCTATACGGGTGGGCGGACGAGCAGTACTTC,CAWGLYGWADEQYF
TRBJ1-6,TRBV6-1,NA,NA,TGTGCCAGCAGTGAAGGGGGGACGGGAAGAGCAAATTCACCCCTCCACTTT,CASSEGGTGRANSPLHF
TRBJ1-2,TRBV7-2,TRBD1,NA,TGTGCCAGCAGTTATCCGGGACAGGGGAACTATGGCTACACCTTC,CASSYPGQGNYGYTF
TRBJ1-2,TRBV30,TRBD1,NA,TGTGCCTGGAGAGACAGGGCTTACTATGGCTACACCTTC,CAWRDRAYYGYTF
TRBJ2-3,TRBV5-6,NA,NA,TGTGCCAGCAGCCGGCCCGGCGGAATATGGACAGATACGCAGTATTTT,CASSRPGGIWTDTQYF
TRBJ2-5,TRBV27,TRBD2,NA,TGTGCCAGCCCCCCGCAAGGGAGGGAAGAGACCCAGTACTTC,CASPPQGREETQYF
TRBJ2-2,TRBV18,NA,few,TGTGCCAGCCTGCCCCGGAACCCAGGAGACACCGGGGAGCTGTTTTTT,CASLPRNPGDTGELFF
TRBJ2-3,TRBV29-1,TRBD1,once,TGCGTCCAAGCCACAGGGGTAAGGGATACGCAGTATTTT,CVQATGVRDTQYF
TRBJ1-1,TRBV30,NA,few,TGTGCCTGGAGTCTGTCGGACATTCTGAACACTGAAGCTTTCTTT,CAWSLSDILNTEAFF
TRBJ1-2,TRBV7-9,TRBD1,NA,TGTGCCAGCAGCTTAAATACAGGGGATGGCTACACCTTC,CASSLNTGDGYTF
TRBJ2-5,TRBV7-9,TRBD1,few,TGTGCCAGCAGCTTGGACAGGGGCTTGGGGGAGACCCAGTACTTC,CASSLDRGLGETQYF
TRBJ1-4,TRBV9,NA,once,TGTGCCAGCAGCGTAGATCGCACAGTTGGAGAAAAACTGTTTTTT,CASSVDRTVGEKLFF
TRBJ2-1,TRBV6-5,TRBD2,NA,TGTGCCAGCAGACAGACTAGCTCCCATGAGCAGTTCTTC,CASRQTSSHEQFF
TRBJ2-5,TRBV18,NA,few,TGTGCCAGCACCGCCGGGGGCCCAGAGACCCAGTACTTC,CASTAGGPETQYF
TRBJ2-1,TRBV7-3,TRBD1,once,TGTGCCAGCAGCCGCGAGACAGGGTCAAATGAGCAGTTCTTC,CASSRETGSNEQFF
TRBJ2-3,TRBV6-1,TRBD2,few,TGTGCCAGCAGTGAAGCGCTTCGACGCACGGGAGGAGATACGCAGTATTTT,CASSEALRRTGGDTQYF
TRBJ2-2,TRBV6-4,NA,NA,TGTGCCAGCAGTGACTCTGGGGAACCCCACGCGGAGCTGTTTTTT,CASSDSGEPHAELFF
TRBJ1-6,TRBV4-3,TRBD1,NA,TGCGCCAGCAGCCTCCGACAGGGGGGTAATTCACCCCTCCACTTT,CASSLRQGGNSPLHF
TRBJ2-5,TRBV5-1,NA,NA,TGCGCCAGCAGCTTTCAGGGGTCAGAGACCCAGTACTTC,CASSFQGSETQYF
TRBJ1-2,TRBV3-1/TRBV3-2,NA,NA,TGTGCCAGCAGCCAAGCTCACAGGGAAATAGGCTACACCTTC,CASSQAHREIGYTF
TRBJ1-6,TRBV9,NA,NA,TGTGCCAGCAGCGAAACACCAGGGGTTTCACCCCTCCACTTT,CASSETPGVSPLHF
TRBJ2-1,TRBV11-3,TRBD1,NA,TGTGCCAGCTCGGGGACAGGGTTTAGTGAGCAGTTCTTC,CASSGTGFSEQFF